A selection of T cell receptor beta chains follows, all from one sample in a study of cytomegalovirus exposure and HLA in healthy donors. TCRdb keeps only in-frame clones here, not all; method: immunoSEQ multiplex PCR. This sample has 130,000 to 150,000 clones, with 70% to 80% found just once. Sequenced sample: PBMCs. The receptors come from a woman aged 45 to 65 in good health and CMV-seropositive. The CDR3 runs from the conserved cysteine through the conserved F or W. D genes are given only for firm matches. Size is stated for part of the rows, as once, few or many counts, or as a class when the clone is expanded.

j_call,d_call,clone_size,v_call,cdr3_nt,cdr3_aa
TRBJ2-3,TRBD1,few,TRBV5-1,TGCGCCAGCAAGACGGACAGGGGCACAGATACGCAGTATTTT,CASKTDRGTDTQYF
TRBJ1-6,NA,NA,TRBV30,TGTGCCTGGAGTGTAAACCAGGGCAGCAATTCACCCCTCCACTTT,CAWSVNQGSNSPLHF
TRBJ2-5,NA,NA,TRBV30,TGTGCCTGGAGTGTACGTGTACAGAGAGAGACCCAGTACTTC,CAWSVRVQRETQYF
TRBJ1-5,TRBD1,NA,TRBV7-9,TGTGCCAGCAGCTTAGTAGACAGGGGAGAGAATCAGCCCCAGCATTTT,CASSLVDRGENQPQHF
TRBJ1-2,NA,NA,TRBV9,TGTGCCAGCAGCGTAGCGGCAGCCTTAATGGGAGGTGGCTACACCTTC,CASSVAAALMGGGYTF
TRBJ2-7,NA,NA,TRBV2,TGTGCCAGCAGTGAAGAAGGGGACTCCTACGAGCAGTACTTC,CASSEEGDSYEQYF
TRBJ2-1,NA,NA,TRBV9,TGTGCCAGCAGCGCCCGGGACTGGCTAAACAATGAGCAGTTCTTC,CASSARDWLNNEQFF
TRBJ1-2,TRBD1,once,TRBV7-3,TGTGCCAGCAGCTCCCTCCATCGACAGACAGGGAACTATGGCTACACCTTC,CASSSLHRQTGNYGYTF
TRBJ2-2,TRBD2,NA,TRBV25-1,TGTGCCAGCAGTGATCCCTTAGCGGGGGGCCAGTATGCCGGGGAGCTGTTTTTT,CASSDPLAGGQYAGELFF
TRBJ2-2,NA,NA,TRBV7-8,TGTGCCAGCAGCTCACTCGGTTTAGGGAGAATAGAGGACACCGGGGAGCTGTTTTTT,CASSSLGLGRIEDTGELFF
TRBJ2-1,TRBD2,few,TRBV5-1,TGCGCCAGCAGCTTGGTGGCGGCTAGCGGAAGCAATGAGCAGTTCTTC,CASSLVAASGSNEQFF
TRBJ2-2,TRBD1,NA,TRBV5-1,TGCGCCAGCGGAGGACAGGCCGGTCCTGGGGCGGCCGGGGAGCTGTTTTTT,CASGGQAGPGAAGELFF